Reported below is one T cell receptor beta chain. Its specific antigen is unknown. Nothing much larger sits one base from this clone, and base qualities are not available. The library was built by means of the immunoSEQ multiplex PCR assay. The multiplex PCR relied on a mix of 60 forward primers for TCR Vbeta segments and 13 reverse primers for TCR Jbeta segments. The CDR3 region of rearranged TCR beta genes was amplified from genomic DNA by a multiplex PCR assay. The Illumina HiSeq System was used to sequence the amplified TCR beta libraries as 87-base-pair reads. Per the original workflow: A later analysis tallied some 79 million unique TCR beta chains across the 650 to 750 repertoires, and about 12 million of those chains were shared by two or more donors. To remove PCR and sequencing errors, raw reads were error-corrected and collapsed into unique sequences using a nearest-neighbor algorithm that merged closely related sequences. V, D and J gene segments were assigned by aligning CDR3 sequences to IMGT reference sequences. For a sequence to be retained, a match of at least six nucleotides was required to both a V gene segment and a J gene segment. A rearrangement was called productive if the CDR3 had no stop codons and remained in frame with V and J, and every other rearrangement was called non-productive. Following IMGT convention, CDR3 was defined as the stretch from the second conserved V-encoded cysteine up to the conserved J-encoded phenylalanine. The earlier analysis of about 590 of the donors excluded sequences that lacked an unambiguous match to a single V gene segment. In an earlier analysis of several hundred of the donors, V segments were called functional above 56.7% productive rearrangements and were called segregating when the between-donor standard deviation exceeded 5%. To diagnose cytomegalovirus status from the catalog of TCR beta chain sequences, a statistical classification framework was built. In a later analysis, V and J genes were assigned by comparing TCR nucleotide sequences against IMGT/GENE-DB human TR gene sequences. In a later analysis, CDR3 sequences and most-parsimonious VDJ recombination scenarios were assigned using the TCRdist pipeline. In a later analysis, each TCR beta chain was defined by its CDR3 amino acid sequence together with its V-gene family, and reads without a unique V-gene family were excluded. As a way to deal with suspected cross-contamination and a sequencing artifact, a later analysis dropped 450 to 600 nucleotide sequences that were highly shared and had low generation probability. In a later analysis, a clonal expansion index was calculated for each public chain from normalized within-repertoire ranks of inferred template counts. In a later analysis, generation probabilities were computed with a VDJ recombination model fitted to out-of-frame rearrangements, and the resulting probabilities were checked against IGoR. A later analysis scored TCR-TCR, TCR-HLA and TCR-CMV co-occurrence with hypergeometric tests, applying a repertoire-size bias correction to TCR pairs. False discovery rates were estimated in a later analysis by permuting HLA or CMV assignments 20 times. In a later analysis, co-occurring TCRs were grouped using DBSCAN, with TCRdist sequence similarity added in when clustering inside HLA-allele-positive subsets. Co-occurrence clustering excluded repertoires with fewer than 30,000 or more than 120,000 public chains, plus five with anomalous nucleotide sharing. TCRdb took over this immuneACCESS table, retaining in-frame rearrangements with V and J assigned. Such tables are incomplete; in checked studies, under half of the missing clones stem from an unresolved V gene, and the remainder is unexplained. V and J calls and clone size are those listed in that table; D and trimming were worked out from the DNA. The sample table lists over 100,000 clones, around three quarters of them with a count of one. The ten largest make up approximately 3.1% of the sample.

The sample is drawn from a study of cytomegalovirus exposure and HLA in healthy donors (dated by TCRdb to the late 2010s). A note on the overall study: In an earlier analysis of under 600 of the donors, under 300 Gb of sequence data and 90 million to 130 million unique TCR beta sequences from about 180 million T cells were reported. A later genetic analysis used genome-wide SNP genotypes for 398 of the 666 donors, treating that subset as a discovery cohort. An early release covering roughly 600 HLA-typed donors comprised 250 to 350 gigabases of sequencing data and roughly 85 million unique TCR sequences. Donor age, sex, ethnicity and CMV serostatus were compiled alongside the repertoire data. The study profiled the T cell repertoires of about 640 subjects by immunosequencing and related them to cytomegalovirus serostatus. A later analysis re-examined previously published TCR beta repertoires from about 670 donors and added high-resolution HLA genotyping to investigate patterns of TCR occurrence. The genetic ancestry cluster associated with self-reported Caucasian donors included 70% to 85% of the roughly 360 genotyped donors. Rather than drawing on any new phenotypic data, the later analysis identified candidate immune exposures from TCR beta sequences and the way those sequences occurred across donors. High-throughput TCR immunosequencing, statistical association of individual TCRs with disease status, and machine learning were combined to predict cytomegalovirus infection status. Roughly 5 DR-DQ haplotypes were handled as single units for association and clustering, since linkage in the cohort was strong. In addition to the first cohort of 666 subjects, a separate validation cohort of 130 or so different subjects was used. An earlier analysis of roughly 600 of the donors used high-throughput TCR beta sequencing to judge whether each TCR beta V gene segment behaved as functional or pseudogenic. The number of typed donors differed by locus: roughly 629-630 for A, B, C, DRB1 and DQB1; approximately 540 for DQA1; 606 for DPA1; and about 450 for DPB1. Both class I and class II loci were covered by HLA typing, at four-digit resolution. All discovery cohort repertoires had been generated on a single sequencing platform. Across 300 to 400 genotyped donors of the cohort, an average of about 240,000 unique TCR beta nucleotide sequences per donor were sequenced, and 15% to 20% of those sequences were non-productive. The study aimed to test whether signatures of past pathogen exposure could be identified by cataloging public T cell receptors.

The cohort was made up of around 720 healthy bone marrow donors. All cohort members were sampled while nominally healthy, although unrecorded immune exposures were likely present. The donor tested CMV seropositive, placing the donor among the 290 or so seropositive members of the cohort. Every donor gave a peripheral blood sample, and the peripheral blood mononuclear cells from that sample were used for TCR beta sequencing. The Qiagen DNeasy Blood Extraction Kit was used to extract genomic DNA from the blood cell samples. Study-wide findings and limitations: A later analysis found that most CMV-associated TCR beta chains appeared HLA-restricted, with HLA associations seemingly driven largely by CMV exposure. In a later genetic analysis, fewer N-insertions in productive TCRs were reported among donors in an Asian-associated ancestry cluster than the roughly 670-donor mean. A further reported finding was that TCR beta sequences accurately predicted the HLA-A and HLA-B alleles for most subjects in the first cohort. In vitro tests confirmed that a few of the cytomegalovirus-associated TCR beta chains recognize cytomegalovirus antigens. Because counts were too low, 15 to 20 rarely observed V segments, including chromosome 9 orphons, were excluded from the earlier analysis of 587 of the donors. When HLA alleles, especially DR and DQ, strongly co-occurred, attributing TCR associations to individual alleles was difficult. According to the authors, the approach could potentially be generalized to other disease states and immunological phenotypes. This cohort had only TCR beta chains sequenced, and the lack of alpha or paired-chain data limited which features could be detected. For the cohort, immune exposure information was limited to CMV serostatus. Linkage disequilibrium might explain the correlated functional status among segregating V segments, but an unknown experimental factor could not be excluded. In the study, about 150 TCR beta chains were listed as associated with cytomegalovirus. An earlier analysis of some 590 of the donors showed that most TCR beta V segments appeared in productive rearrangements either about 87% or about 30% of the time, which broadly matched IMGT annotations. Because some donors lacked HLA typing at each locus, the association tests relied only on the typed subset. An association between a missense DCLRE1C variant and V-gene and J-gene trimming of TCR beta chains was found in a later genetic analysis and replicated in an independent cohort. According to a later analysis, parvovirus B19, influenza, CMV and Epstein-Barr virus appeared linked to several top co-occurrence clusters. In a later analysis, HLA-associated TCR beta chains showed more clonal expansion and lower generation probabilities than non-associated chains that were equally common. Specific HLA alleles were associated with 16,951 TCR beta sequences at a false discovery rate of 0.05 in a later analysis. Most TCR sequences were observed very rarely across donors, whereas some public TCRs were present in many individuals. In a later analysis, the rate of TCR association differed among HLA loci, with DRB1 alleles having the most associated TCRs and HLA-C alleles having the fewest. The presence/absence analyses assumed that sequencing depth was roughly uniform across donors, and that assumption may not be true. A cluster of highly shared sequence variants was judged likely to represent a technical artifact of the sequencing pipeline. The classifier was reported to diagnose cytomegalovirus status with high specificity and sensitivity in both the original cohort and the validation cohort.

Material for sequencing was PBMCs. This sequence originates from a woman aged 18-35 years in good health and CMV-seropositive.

The CDR3 has the sequence CATAGQPHSGNTIYF. The DNA is as follows: TGTGCCACCGCGGGACAGCCACATTCTGGAAACACCATATATTTT. The rearrangement combines TRBV6-1 with TRBJ1-3; 7 central nucleotides agree with TRBD1. The CDR3 goes from the cysteine to the phenylalanine over 15 residues. The retained sequence is limited to the CDR3, 45 bases, with the frame set at the first base. Reading the germline V gene gives CDR1 MNHNS and CDR2 SASEGT. Compared with germline, V lacks 10 bases and J lacks 1 base; bases without a gene match: 10.